A single sample is the source of the 15 T cell receptor beta chains below, sequenced in a study of T cell responses to AZD1222 COVID-19 vaccine. TCRdb keeps only in-frame clones here, not all; method: immunoSEQ multiplex PCR. The sample lists 150,000 or so clones; roughly 87% were seen once. The sequencing here drew on peripheral blood, taken on day 0 of AZD1222 vaccination. The receptors stem from an adult in good health.

The rearrangement uses TRBV5-8 and TRBJ1-1; maybe TRBD1 (5 bases). V shed 0 bases and J shed 4 bases, with 13 bases lying between them. In germline, CDR1 is SGHTS, CDR2 YDEGEE. The CDR3 covers 15 residues. The CDR3 DNA reads TGTGCCAGCAGCTTGGTCTGGGGGAGGTCCACTGAAGCTTTCTTT. Its translation is CASSLVWGRSTEAFF.

The V and J genes are TRBV7-9 and TRBJ1-1; D is uncertain. The germline gives CDR1 SEHNR, CDR2 FQNEAQ (reference sequence). This CDR3 has 12 residues. The V and J ends lost 5 bases and 1 base respectively, with 5 bases between them. The CDR3 coding sequence is TGTGCCAGCAGCCATACGAACACTGAAGCTTTCTTT. It translates to CASSHTNTEAFF.

CDR3 amino acids: CASSQATTGYGYTF. In nucleotides, the CDR3 is TGCGCCAGCAGCCAAGCTACGACAGGATATGGCTACACCTTC. This chain uses TRBV4-3 with TRBJ1-2; possibly TRBD1 for D (6 bases). Germline CDR1 is LGHNA and CDR2 is YSLEER. There are 14 residues in the CDR3. V was cut by 1 base and J by 5 bases, with 11 bases left in between.

This rearrangement joins TRBV11-3 to TRBJ1-2; D might be TRBD1 (5 bases). The germline V gene has CDR1 SGHNT and CDR2 YENEEA. The ends were cut back, 5 bases at V and 8 bases at J, with 15 bases in the middle. CDR3 length: 13 residues. CDR3 coding DNA: TGTGCCAGCAGCCGAACACAGGTTTTCGGCTACACCTTC. Translation: CASSRTQVFGYTF.

The CDR3 DNA is TGTGCCAGCACTCCCCCGGACAGGGGCCATGGCTACACCTTC. As protein: CASTPPDRGHGYTF. The chain uses TRBV28 and TRBJ1-2; 9 bases agree with TRBD1. The length of the CDR3 is 14 residues. Losses at the gene ends were 7 bases for V and 6 bases for J; bases not matched to a gene: 9. Per germline, CDR1 MDHEN and CDR2 SYDVKM.

The CDR3 loop is CASSQDEGQGYGYTF. Here the CDR3 DNA reads TGTGCCAGCAGCCAAGATGAGGGGCAAGGCTATGGCTACACCTTC. The chain joins TRBV4-2 to TRBJ1-2, with a tentative D call TRBD1 (5 bases). Germline loops: CDR1 LGHNA, CDR2 YNFKEQ. V gave up 0 bases and J gave up 4 bases, with 12 bases separating them. The CDR3 covers 15 residues.

The rearrangement uses TRBV4-3 and TRBJ2-1; TRBD1 or TRBD2 may be the D gene (6 bases each). The V end lost 0 bases, the J end lost 5 bases, and 14 bases lay between the germline ends. Germline loops: CDR1 LGHNA, CDR2 YSLEER. The CDR3 is made up of 16 amino acids. The CDR3 is CASSQDRQGRNNEQFF. The CDR3 nucleotides are TGCGCCAGCAGCCAAGATCGGCAGGGGAGGAACAATGAGCAGTTCTTC.

J is TRBJ2-7 and V is TRBV20-1; no definite D call. The CDR3 loop spans 11 amino acids. In germline, CDR1 is DFQATT, CDR2 SNEGSKA (reference sequence). Trimming pared 5 bases from V and 2 bases from J, leaving 7 bases between. CDR3 in amino acids: CSAPQTYEQYF. Here the CDR3 DNA reads TGCAGTGCTCCTCAAACCTACGAGCAGTACTTC.

The chain carries TRBV9 and TRBJ2-7; the D gene is possibly TRBD2 (5 bases). The CDR3 extends over 15 amino acids. Trimming stripped 4 bases from V and 5 bases from J, with 19 bases between. CDR1 and CDR2 from the germline V gene are SGDLS and YYNGEE. The CDR3 sequence is CASSPLTGLSDEQYF. For the CDR3, the DNA is TGTGCCAGCAGCCCTCTGACGGGGTTAAGCGACGAGCAGTACTTC.

This chain links TRBV29-1 with TRBJ2-1, with 8 bases aligning to TRBD2. Germline V gene sequence: CDR1 SQVTM, CDR2 ANQGSEA. This CDR3 has 13 residues. The V gene end was trimmed by 5 bases and the J gene end by 1 base; junction bases not matched to a gene: 1. Here the CDR3 DNA reads TGCAGCGTTCGACTAGCGTCCTACAATGAGCAGTTCTTC. Protein product: CSVRLASYNEQFF.

The chain recombines TRBV11-2 with TRBJ1-6; unclear D gene. V dropped 1 base and J dropped 8 bases, with 6 bases sitting between them. The CDR3 runs 13 residues. Germline lookup yields CDR1 SGHAT and CDR2 FQNNGV. Written as DNA, the CDR3 is TGTGCCAGCAGCTTAGGCAATCATTCACCCCTCCACTTT. This sequence encodes CASSLGNHSPLHF.

The CDR3 DNA sequence: TGTGCCAGCAGTTTTTACAGGGGGGTCGAGCAGCCCCAGCATTTT. Protein product: CASSFYRGVEQPQHF. The chain recombines TRBV28 with TRBJ1-5, with 8 bases that match TRBD1. The CDR3 runs to 15 residues. Trimming removed 3 bases from V and 7 bases from J; junction bases left unmatched: 8. Per the germline V gene, CDR1 is MDHEN and CDR2 is SYDVKM.

This chain connects TRBV11-3 to TRBJ2-2, with D perhaps TRBD1 or TRBD2 (5 bases each). The germline V gene encodes CDR1 SGHNT and CDR2 YENEEA. The V gene lost 5 bases and the J gene lost 4 bases, with 20 bases spanning the gap. The CDR3 contains 17 residues. As DNA, the CDR3 is TGTGCCAGCAGCCATACCCCCGGGACCCACCGCACCGGGGAGCTGTTTTTT. It encodes CASSHTPGTHRTGELFF.

This sequence joins TRBV18 and TRBJ1-4; D is unresolved. The length of the CDR3 is 14 residues. The V gene lost 3 bases and the J gene lost 5 bases, with 10 bases spanning the gap. Germline CDR1 reads KGHSH; CDR2 reads LQKENI. The CDR3, as DNA: TGTGCCAGCTCACCCGATTACTCGAATGAAAAACTGTTTTTT. This encodes CASSPDYSNEKLFF.

The V and J genes are TRBV6-1 and TRBJ2-7, with 12 bases that match TRBD2. The junction had 5 bases not matched to a gene; V was cut back by 2 bases and J by 0 bases. Germline CDR1 is MNHNS and CDR2 is SASEGT. The CDR3 totals 17 residues. The DNA of the CDR3 is TGTGCCAGCAGTGAATCCACGGGACTAGCGGGCTCCTACGAGCAGTACTTC. The encoded protein is CASSESTGLAGSYEQYF.